This TCR beta chain was obtained from a study of blood T cells in healthy people across ages. Study-wide points: Comparison with aged donors showed that long-lived donors had more naive CD4+ cells and higher diversity. Investigators treated diversity estimates from one million T cells as underestimates.

Only a few counts were recorded for this clonotype. Antigen: not known. Per germline, CDR1 KGHSH and CDR2 LQKENI. This CDR3 comprises 12 residues. The ends were cut back, 2 bases at V and 6 bases at J, with 8 bases in the middle. A sample-barcoded 5' primer and a J-beta primer mix were used in a second PCR of about 6 to 12 cycles. TCRdb re-called the 5' RACE reads through MiXCR, storing one row per CDR3 protein. The data show 700,000 to 1,000,000 distinct CDR3 sequences, with 40% to 50% seen just once and under 20% held by the top ten. This TCR was sampled from a man between 60 and 70 years old in good health. The chain has TRBV18 and TRBJ2-7; no firm D call. Source material: blood. DNA of the CDR3: TGTGCCAGCTCACCAGGCCAGACCGAGCAGTACTTC. Amino acid sequence: CASSPGQTEQYF. The full variable domain, rest sourced from reference TRBV18 and TRBJ2-7, is NAGVMQNPRHLVRRRGQEARLRCSPMKGHSHVYWYRQLPEEGLKFMVYLQKENIIDESGMPKERFSAEFPKEGPSILRIQQVVRGDSAAYFCASSPGQTEQYFGPGTRLTVT.